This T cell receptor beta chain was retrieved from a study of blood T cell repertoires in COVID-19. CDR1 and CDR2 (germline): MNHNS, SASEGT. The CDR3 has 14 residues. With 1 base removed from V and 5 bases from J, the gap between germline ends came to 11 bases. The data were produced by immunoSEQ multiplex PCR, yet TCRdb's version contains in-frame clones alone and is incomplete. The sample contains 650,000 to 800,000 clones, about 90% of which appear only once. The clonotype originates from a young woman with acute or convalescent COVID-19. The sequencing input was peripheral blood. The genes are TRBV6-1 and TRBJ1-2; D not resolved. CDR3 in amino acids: CASSEGPNGYGYTF. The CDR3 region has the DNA TGTGCCAGCAGTGAAGGGCCGAACGGGTATGGCTACACCTTC.